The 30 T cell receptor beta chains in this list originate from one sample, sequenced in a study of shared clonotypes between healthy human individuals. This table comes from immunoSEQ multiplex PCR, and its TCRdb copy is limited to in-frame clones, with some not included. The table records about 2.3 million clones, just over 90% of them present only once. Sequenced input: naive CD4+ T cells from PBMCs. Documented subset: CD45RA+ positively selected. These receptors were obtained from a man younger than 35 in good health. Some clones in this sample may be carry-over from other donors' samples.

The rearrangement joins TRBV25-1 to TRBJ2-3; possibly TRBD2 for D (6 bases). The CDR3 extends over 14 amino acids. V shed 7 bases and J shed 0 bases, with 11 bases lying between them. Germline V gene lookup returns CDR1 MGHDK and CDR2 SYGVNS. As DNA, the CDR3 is TGTGCCAGCACACCGGGACTTAGCACAGATACGCAGTATTTT. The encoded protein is CASTPGLSTDTQYF.

The CDR3 sequence: CASSENPPVGTIQETQYF. CDR3 in DNA: TGTGCCAGCAGTGAAAATCCTCCTGTCGGGACGATCCAAGAGACCCAGTACTTC. The V call is TRBV6-1, the J call TRBJ2-5; D possibly matches TRBD1 or TRBD2 (5 bases each). The CDR3 is 18 amino acids. Trimming left V 2 bases short and J 1 base short, with 20 bases between. Germline V gives CDR1 MNHNS, CDR2 SASEGT.

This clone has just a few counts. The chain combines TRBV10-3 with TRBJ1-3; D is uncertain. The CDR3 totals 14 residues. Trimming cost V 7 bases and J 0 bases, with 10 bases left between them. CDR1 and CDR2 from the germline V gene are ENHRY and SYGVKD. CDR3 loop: CAIKRDLSGNTIYF. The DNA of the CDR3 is TGTGCCATCAAGCGAGATCTCTCTGGAAACACCATATATTTT.

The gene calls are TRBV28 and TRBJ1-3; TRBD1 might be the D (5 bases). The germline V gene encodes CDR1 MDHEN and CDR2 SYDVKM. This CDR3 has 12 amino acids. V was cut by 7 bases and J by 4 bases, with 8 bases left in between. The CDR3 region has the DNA TGTGCCAGCAATAAGGGGGGAAACACCATATATTTT. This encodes CASNKGGNTIYF. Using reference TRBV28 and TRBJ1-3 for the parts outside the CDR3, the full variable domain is DVKVTQSSRYLVKRTGEKVFLECVQDMDHENMFWYRQDPGLGLRLIYFSYDVKMKEKGDIPEGYSVSREKKERFSLILESASTNQTSMYLCASNKGGNTIYFGEGSWLTVV.

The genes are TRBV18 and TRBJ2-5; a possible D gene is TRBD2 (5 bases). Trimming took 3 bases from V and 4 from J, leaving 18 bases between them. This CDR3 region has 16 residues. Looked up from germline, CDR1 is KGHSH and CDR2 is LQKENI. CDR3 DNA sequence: TGTGCCAGCTCACCGATCCCGGGCTCCGGAGGAGAGACCCAGTACTTC. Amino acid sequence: CASSPIPGSGGETQYF.

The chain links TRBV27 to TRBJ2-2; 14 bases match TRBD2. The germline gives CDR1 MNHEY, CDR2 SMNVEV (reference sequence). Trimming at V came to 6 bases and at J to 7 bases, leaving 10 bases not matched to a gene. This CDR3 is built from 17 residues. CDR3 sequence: CASRYRLAGGPGGELFF. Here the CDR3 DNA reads TGTGCCAGCAGATACCGACTAGCGGGAGGGCCTGGCGGGGAGCTGTTTTTT.

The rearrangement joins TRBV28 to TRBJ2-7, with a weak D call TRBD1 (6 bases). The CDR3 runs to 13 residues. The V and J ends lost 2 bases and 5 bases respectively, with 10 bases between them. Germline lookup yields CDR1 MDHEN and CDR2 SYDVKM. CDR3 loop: CASSLRDIHEQYF. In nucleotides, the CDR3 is TGTGCCAGCAGTTTAAGGGACATCCACGAGCAGTACTTC.

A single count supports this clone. CDR3 protein: CALGRNFEQYF. Here the CDR3 DNA reads TGTGCCTTGGGACGGAACTTTGAGCAGTACTTC. The genes are TRBV30 and TRBJ2-7; tentatively, D is TRBD1 or TRBD2 (5 bases each). There are 11 residues in the CDR3. Trimming took 7 bases from V and 7 from J, leaving 14 bases between them. Germline CDR1 GTSNPN, CDR2 SVGIG (reference sequence).

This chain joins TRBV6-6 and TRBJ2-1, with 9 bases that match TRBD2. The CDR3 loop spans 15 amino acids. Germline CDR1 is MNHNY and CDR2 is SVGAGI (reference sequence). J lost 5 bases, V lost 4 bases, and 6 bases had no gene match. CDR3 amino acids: CASSLVAGANNEQFF. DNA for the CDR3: TGTGCCAGCAGTTTAGTAGCGGGAGCTAACAATGAGCAGTTCTTC.

The chain's CDR3 is CASSPRRRNEKLFF. The DNA of the CDR3 is TGTGCCAGCAGCCCGCGGCGGAGAAATGAAAAACTGTTTTTT. The rearrangement links TRBV28 to TRBJ1-4; D gene ambiguous. V was trimmed by 6 bases and J by 5 bases, leaving 13 bases between them. The germline V gene encodes CDR1 MDHEN and CDR2 SYDVKM. This CDR3 is 14 amino acids long.

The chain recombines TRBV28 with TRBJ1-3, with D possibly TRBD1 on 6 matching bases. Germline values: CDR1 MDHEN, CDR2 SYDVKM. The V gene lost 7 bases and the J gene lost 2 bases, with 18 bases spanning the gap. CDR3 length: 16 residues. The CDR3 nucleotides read TGTGCCAGCACCCTGCGAAGGGGGTTAACTGGAAACACCATATATTTT. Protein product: CASTLRRGLTGNTIYF.

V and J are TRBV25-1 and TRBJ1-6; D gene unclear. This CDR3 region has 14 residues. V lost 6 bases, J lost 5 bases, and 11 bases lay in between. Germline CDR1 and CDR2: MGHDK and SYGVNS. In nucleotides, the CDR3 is TGTGCCAGCAGGGGAGAAGTTAATAATTCACCCCTCCACTTT. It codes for CASRGEVNNSPLHF.

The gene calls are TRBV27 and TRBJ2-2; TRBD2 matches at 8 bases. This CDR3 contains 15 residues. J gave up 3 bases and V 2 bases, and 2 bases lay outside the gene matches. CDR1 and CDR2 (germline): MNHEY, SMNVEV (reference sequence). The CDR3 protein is CASSLRRGDTGELFF. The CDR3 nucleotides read TGTGCCAGCAGTTTAAGGCGGGGGGACACCGGGGAGCTGTTTTTT.

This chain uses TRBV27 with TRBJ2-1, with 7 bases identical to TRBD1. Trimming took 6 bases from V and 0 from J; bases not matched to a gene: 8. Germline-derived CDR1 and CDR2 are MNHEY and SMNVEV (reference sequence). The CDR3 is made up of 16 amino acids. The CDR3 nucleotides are TGTGCCAGCAGCAGTCGGACAGGTCACTCCTACAATGAGCAGTTCTTC. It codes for CASSSRTGHSYNEQFF.

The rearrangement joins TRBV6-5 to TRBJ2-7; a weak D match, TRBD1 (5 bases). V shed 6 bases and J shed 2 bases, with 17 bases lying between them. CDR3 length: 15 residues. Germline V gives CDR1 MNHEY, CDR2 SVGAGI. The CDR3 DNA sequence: TGTGCCAGCAGCACGATTGACAGCCTGACCTACGAGCAGTACTTC. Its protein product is CASSTIDSLTYEQYF.

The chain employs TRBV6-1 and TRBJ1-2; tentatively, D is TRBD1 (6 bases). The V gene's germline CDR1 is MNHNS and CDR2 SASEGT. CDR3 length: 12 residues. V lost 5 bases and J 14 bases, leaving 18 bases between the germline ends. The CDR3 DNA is TGTGCCAGCAGTCCCCACAGGGCTCTAGATACCTTC. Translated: CASSPHRALDTF.

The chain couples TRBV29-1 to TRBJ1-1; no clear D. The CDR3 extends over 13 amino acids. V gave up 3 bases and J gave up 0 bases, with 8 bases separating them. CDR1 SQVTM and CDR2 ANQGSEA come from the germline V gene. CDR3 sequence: CSVEKEMNTEAFF. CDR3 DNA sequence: TGCAGCGTTGAGAAGGAGATGAACACTGAAGCTTTCTTT. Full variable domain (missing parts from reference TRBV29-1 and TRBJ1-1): SAVISQKPSRDICQRGTSLTIQCQVDSQVTMMFWYRQQPGQSLTLIATANQGSEATYESGFVIDKFPISRPNLTFSTLTVSNMSPEDSSIYLCSVEKEMNTEAFFGQGTRLTVV.

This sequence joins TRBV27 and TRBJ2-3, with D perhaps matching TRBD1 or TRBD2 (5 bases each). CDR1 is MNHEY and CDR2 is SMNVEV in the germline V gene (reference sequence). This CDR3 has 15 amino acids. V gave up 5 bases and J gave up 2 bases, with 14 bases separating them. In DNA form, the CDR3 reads TGTGCCAGCAGTCCCTGGGGGTCTCACACAGATACGCAGTATTTT. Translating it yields CASSPWGSHTDTQYF.

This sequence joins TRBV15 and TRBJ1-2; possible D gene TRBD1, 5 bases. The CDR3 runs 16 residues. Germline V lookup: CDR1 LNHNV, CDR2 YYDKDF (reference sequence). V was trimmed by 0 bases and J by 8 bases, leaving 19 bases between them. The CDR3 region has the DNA TGTGCCACCAGCAGAGATCGCCGACAGAAAGGGCCGGGCTACACCTTC. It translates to CATSRDRRQKGPGYTF.

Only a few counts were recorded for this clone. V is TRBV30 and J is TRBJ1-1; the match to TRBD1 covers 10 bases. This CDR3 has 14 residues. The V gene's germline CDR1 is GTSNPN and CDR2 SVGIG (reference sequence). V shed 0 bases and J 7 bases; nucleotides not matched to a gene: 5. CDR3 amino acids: CAWSVTGGFGEAFF. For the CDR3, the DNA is TGTGCCTGGAGTGTGACAGGGGGCTTCGGTGAAGCTTTCTTT.

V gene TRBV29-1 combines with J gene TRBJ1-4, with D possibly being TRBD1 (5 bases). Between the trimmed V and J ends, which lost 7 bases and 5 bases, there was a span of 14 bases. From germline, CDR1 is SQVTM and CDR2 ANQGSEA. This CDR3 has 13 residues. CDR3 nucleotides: TGCAGCGCTTGGACAAGGCTGAATGAAAAACTGTTTTTT. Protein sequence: CSAWTRLNEKLFF. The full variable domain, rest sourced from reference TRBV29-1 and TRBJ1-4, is SAVISQKPSRDICQRGTSLTIQCQVDSQVTMMFWYRQQPGQSLTLIATANQGSEATYESGFVIDKFPISRPNLTFSTLTVSNMSPEDSSIYLCSAWTRLNEKLFFGSGTQLSVL.

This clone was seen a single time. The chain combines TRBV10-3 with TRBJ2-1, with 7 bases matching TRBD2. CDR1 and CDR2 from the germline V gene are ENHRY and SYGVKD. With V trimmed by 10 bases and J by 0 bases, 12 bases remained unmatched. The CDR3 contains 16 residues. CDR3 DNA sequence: TGTGCCAAGAGTGCCGGGACTACCTTCTCCTACAATGAGCAGTTCTTC. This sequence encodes CAKSAGTTFSYNEQFF.

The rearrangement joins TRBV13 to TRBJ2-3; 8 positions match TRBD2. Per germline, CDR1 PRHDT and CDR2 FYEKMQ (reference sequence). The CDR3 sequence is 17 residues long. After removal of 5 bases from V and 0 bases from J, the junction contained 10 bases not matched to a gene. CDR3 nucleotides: TGTGCCAGCAGCCGCATCGGGGTAGCGGGGAGCACAGATACGCAGTATTTT. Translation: CASSRIGVAGSTDTQYF.

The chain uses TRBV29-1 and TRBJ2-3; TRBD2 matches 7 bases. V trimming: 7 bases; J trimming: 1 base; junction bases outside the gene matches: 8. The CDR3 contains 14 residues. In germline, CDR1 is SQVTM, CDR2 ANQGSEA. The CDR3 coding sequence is TGCAGCGCCCCTGGGGGGGTGGGCACAGATACGCAGTATTTT. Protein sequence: CSAPGGVGTDTQYF.

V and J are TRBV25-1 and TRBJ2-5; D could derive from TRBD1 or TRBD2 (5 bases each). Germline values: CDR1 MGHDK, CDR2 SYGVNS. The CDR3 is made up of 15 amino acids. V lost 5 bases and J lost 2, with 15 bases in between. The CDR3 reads CASSRNMGRQETQYF. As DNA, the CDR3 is TGTGCCAGCAGTCGGAATATGGGACGACAAGAGACCCAGTACTTC.

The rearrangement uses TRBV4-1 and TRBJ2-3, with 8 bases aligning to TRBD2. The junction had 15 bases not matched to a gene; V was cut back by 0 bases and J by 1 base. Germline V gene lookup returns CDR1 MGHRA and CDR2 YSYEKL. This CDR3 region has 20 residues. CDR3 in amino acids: CASSQDPRRASGPRTDTQYF. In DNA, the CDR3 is TGCGCCAGCAGCCAAGACCCCAGACGAGCTAGCGGGCCTCGCACAGATACGCAGTATTTT.

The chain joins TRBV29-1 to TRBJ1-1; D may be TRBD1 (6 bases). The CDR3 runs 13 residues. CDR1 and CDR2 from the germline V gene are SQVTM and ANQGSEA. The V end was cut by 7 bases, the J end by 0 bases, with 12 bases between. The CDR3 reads CSAGQIMNTEAFF. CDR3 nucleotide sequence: TGCAGCGCCGGACAGATTATGAACACTGAAGCTTTCTTT.

The CDR3 region is CASKIGREQYF. As DNA, the CDR3 is TGTGCCAGCAAAATAGGGAGAGAGCAGTACTTC. The V and J genes are TRBV28 and TRBJ2-7, with D possibly being TRBD2 (5 bases). Germline-derived CDR1 and CDR2 are MDHEN and SYDVKM. Trimming took 7 bases from V and 7 from J, leaving 11 bases between them. The CDR3 is 11 amino acids.

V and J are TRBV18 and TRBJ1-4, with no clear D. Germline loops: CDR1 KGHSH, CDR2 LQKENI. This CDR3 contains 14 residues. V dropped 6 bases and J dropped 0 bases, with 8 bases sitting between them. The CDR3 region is CASSTVATNEKLFF. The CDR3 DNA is TGTGCCAGCTCCACAGTTGCAACTAATGAAAAACTGTTTTTT.

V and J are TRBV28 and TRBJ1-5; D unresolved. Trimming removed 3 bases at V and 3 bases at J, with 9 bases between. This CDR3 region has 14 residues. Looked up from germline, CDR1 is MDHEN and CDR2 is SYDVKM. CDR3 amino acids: CASSFMRDNQPQHF. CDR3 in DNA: TGTGCCAGCAGTTTCATGAGGGACAATCAGCCCCAGCATTTT.